The sequence of this TCR beta chain was determined in a study of post-analysis software for immune sequencing data. Whole-study findings and limits: Same-batch samples co-clustered strongly by F measure. Among multiple sclerosis patients, normalized Chao1 diversity was significantly below that of controls. Among roughly five TRBV segments more frequent in patients than controls were TRBV5-6, TRBV5-1 and TRBV20-1.

Unique-molecular-identifier-tagged TCR beta cDNA libraries were used. TCRdb used MiXCR to reprocess the PCR reads, holding one entry per CDR3 protein. The data show approximately 260,000 distinct CDR3 sequences, just over 35% seen once. V shed 6 bases and J shed 5 bases, with 13 bases lying between them. The CDR3 is 13 residues long. This clonotype was detected once. The target antigen is unknown. A much bigger clone sits one base away, suggesting this may be a read error. This clonotype was obtained from a girl aged 5-17 years with multiple sclerosis. J is TRBJ1-1 and V is TRBV12-3 or TRBV12-4, with unresolved D. Sequencing was done on a sample of blood. CDR3 nucleotides: TGTGCCAGCAGGCTCCAGGTGGGGACTGAAGCTTTCTTT. Amino acid sequence: CASRLQVGTEAFF.